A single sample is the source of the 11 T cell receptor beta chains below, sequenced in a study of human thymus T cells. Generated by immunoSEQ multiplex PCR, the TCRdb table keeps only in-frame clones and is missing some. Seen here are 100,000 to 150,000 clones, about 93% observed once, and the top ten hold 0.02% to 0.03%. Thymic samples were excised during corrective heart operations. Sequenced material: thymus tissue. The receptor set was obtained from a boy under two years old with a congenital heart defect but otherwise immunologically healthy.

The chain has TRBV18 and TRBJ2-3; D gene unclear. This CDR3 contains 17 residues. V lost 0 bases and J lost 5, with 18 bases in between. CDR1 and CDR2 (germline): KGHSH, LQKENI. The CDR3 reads CASSPPASVLWEDTQYF. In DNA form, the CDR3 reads TGTGCCAGCTCACCACCAGCTAGTGTTTTGTGGGAAGATACGCAGTATTTT.

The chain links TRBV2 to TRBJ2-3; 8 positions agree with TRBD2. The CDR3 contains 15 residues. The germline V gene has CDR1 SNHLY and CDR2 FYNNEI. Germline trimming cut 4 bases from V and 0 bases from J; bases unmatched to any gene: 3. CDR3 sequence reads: CASSAGTRSTDTQYF. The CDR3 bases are TGTGCCAGCAGTGCCGGGACTAGGAGCACAGATACGCAGTATTTT.

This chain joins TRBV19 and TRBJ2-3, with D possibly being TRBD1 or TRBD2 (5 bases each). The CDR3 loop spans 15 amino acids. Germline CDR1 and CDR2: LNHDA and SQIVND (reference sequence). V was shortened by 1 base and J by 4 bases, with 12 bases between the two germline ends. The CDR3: CASSIGQGRADTQYF. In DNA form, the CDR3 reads TGTGCCAGTAGTATAGGGCAGGGACGAGCAGATACGCAGTATTTT.

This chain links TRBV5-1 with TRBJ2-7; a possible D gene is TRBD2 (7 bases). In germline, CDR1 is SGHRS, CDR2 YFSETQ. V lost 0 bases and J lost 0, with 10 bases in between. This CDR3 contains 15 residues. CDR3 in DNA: TGCGCCAGCAGCTTGGGGAGGGGGGGCTCCTACGAGCAGTACTTC. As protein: CASSLGRGGSYEQYF.

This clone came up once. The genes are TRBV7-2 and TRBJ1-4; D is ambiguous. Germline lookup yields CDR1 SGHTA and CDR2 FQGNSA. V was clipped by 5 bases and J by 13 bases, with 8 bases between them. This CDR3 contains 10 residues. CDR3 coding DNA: TGTGCCAGCAGCCGACCCCGACTGTTTTTT. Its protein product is CASSRPRLFF.

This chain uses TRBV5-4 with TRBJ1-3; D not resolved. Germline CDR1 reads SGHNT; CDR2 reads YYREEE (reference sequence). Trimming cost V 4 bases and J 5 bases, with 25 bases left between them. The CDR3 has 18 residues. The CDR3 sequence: CASSQYSPVKLGRNTIYF. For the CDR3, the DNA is TGTGCCAGCAGCCAGTACTCCCCGGTAAAACTTGGCAGAAACACCATATATTTT.

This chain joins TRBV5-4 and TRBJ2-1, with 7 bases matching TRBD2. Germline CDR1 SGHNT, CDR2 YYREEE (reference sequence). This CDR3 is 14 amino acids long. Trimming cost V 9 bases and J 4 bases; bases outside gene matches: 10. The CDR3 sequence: CATPGLPDYNEQFF. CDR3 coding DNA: TGTGCCACTCCGGGACTACCCGATTACAATGAGCAGTTCTTC.

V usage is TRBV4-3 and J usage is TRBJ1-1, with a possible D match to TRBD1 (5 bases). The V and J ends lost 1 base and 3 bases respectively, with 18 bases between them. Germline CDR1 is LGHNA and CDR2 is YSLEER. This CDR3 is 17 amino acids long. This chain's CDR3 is CASSQVGQGDGDTEAFF. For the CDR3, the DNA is TGCGCCAGCAGCCAAGTAGGTCAGGGAGATGGGGACACTGAAGCTTTCTTT.

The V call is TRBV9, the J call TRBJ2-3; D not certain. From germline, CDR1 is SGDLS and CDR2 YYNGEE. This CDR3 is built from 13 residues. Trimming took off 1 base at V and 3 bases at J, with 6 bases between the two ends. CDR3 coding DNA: TGTGCCAGCAGCGTAACTCCAACAGATACGCAGTATTTT. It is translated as CASSVTPTDTQYF.

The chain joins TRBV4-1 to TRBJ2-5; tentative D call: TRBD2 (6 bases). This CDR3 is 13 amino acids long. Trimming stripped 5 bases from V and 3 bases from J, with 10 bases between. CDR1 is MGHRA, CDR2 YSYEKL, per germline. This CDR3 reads CASSKTRKETQYF. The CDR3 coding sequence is TGCGCCAGCAGCAAGACTAGGAAAGAGACCCAGTACTTC.

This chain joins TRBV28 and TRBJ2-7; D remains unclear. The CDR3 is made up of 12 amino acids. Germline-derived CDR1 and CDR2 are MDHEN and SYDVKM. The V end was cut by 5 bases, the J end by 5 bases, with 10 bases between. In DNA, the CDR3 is TGTGCCAGCAGTCCGGTAATGAACGAGCAGTACTTC. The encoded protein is CASSPVMNEQYF.